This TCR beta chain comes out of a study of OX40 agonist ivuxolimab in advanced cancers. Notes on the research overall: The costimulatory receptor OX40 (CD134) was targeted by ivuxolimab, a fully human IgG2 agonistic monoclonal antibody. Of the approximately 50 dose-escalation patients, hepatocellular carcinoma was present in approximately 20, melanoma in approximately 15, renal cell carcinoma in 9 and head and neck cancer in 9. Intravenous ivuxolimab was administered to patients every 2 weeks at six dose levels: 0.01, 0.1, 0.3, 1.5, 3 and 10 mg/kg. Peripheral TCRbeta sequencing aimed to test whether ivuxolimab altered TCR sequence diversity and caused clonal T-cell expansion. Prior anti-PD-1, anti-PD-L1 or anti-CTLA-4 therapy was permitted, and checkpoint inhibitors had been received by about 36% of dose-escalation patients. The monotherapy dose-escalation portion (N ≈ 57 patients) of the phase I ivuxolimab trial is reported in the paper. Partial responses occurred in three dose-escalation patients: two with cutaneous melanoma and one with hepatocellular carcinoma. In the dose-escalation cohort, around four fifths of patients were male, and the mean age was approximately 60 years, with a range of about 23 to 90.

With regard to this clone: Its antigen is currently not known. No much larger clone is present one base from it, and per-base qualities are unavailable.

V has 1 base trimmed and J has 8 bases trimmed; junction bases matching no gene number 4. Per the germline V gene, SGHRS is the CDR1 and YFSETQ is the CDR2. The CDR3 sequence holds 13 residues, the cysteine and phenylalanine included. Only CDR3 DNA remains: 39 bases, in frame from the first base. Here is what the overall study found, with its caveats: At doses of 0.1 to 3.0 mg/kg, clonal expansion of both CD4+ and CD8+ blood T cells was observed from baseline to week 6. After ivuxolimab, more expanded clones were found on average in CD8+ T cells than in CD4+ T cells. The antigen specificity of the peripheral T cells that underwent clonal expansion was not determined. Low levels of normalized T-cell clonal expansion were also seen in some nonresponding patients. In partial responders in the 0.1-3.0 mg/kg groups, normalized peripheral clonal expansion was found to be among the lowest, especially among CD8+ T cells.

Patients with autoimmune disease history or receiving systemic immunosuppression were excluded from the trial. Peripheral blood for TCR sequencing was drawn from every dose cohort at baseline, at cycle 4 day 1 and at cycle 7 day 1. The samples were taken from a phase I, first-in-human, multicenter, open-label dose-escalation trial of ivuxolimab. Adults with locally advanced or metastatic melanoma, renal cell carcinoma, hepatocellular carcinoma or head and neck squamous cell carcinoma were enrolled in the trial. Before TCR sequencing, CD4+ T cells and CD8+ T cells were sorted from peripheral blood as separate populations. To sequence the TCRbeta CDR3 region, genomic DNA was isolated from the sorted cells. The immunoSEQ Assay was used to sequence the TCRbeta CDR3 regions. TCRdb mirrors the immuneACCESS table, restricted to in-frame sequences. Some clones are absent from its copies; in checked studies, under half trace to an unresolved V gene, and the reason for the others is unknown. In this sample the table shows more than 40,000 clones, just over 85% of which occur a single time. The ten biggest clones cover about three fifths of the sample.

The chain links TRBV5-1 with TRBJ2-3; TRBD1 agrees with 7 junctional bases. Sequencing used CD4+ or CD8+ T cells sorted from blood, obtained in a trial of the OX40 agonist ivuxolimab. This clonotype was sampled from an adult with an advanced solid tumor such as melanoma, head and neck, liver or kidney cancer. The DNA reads TGCGCCAGCAGCTTGATCCCAGGGGGTACGCAGTATTTT. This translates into CASSLIPGGTQYF.